Listed here is a single T cell receptor beta chain. As yet, its antigen is unknown. The data derive from a study of shared clonotypes between healthy human individuals. Findings and limits, study-wide: Of the naive CD4 clonotypes, about 5% were shared across four donors. The represented genetic and exposure-history diversity was limited by the small number of donors.

This CDR3 spans 15 amino acids. Per germline, CDR1 GTSNPN and CDR2 SVGIG (reference sequence). The ends lost 3 bases at V and 8 bases at J; junction bases unmatched: 12. DNA at 200 ng, 25,000 to 30,000 T cell genomes, went into sorted-subset replicate PCRs. Sequencing used immunoSEQ multiplex PCR; TCRdb keeps in-frame clones, though not all of them. The repertoire has roughly 530,000 clones, approximately 95% of them found once; the top ten carry roughly 0.06%. The specimen sequenced was naive CD4+ T cells sorted from blood. Subset of the sample: CD45RA+ positively selected. The rearrangement links TRBV30 to TRBJ1-4, with TRBD1 matching 7 bases. The TCR sequence derives from a woman aged 25 to 39 in good health. CDR3 DNA: TGTGCCTGGAGCCGAGACAGGGCCGTCGGCGAAAAACTGTTTTTT. Translated, it gives CAWSRDRAVGEKLFF.